This T cell receptor (beta chain) was recovered during a study of control samples from healthy donors and cancer patients. Here immunoSEQ multiplex PCR was the method, and the copy in TCRdb shows in-frame clones only, minus some. The table shows around 80,000 clones, with approximately 89% occurring only once. Sequencing was done on a sample of blood. This clonotype was sampled from a man in his fifties or sixties in good health.

The DNA for the CDR3 is TGTGCCAGCAGCTCCCTCGAGAACCCTAGGGGCTATGGCTACACCTTC. Protein sequence: CASSSLENPRGYGYTF. V is TRBV7-2 and J is TRBJ1-2; weak D call: TRBD1 (5 bases). The CDR3 runs to 16 residues. V was cut by 4 bases and J by 4 bases, with 19 bases left in between. Germline CDR1 reads SGHTA; CDR2 reads FQGNSA.